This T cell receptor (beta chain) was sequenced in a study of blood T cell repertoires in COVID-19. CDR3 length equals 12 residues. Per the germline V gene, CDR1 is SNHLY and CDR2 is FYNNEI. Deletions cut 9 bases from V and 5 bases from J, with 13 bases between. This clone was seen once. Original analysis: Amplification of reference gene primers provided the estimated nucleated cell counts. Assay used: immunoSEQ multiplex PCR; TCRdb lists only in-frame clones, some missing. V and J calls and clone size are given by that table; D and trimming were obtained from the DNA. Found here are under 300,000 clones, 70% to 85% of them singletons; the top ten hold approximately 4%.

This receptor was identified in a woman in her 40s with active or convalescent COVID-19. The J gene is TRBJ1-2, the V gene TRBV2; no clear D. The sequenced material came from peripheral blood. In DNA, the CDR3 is TGTGCCAGTGCTCGGGTGGTTTATGGCTACACCTTC. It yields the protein CASARVVYGYTF. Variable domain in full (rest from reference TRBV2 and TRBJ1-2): EPEVTQTPSHQVTQMGQEVILRCVPISNHLYFYWYRQILGQKVEFLVSFYNNEISEKSEIFDDQFSVERPDGSNFTLKIRSTKLEDSAMYFCASARVVYGYTFGSGTRLTVV.